This T cell receptor beta chain was captured by sequencing in a study of vaccination and CD4 T cells after COVID-19. Study overall: Cultures serving as controls received a peptide pool (CEFX or HIV-1 Nef) or no peptide.

This CDR3 is 16 amino acids long. V gave up 0 bases and J gave up 0 bases, with 9 bases separating them. CD4+ T cells that had been cultured provided DNA sequenced with the Oncomine TCR Beta short-read assay. TCRdb passed the PCR reads through MiXCR, listing each CDR3 protein once. The table records 20,000 to 30,000 distinct CDR3 sequences, around 65% of them present only once. The treatment is: approximately nine-day PBMC culture with coronavirus spike peptide pools or control peptides (ViraFEST assay). Culture conditions combined around 2 million PBMCs per well with about 9.2 IU/ml IL-2 and around 10 ug/ml peptide pools. Negative selection separated CD4+ T cells from approximately nine-day cultures. Concerning this clonotype: Its antigen is undetermined.

This TCR came from a human donor who had recovered from COVID-19. The chain has TRBV12-3 or TRBV12-4 and TRBJ1-3; D is undetermined. The sequenced sample was CD4+ T cells from blood, cultured in vitro. CDR3 DNA: TGTGCCAGCAGTTTAGCGAGAGCGTCCTCTGGAAACACCATATATTTT. It is translated as CASSLARASSGNTIYF.